Below are 19 T cell receptor beta chains sequenced from a single sample in a study of metastatic and nonmetastatic thyroid tumors. Using MiXCR, TCRdb reanalyzed the PCR reads. Here the sample spans tens of thousands of clones, more than 13% being singletons. Each patient went into thyroid surgery without having received any treatment. The sequencing input was blood. These receptors came from a male donor with papillary thyroid cancer or a benign thyroid nodule (not recorded which). Some clones in this sample may be carry-over from other donors' samples.

This clone was seen many times. The CDR3 nucleotides read TGCAGTGCTAGGGATTGGCTCAGTGAGCAGTTCTTC. Translated, it gives CSARDWLSEQFF. V gene TRBV20-1 combines with J gene TRBJ2-1; D remains ambiguous. Germline CDR1 and CDR2: DFQATT and SNEGSKA (reference sequence). CDR3 length equals 12 residues. V lost 3 bases, J lost 9 bases, and 12 bases lay in between.

Ten or more counts support this clone. This rearrangement joins TRBV6-5 to TRBJ2-7, with 12 bases that match TRBD1. The CDR3 loop spans 13 amino acids. The V segment lost 2 bases and the J segment 12 bases; nucleotides outside the gene matches: 5. Looked up from germline, CDR1 is MNHEY and CDR2 is SVGAGI. Here the CDR3 DNA reads TGTGCCAGCAGTTACGGGGACAGGGGGCCCAGGTACGTC. This encodes CASSYGDRGPRYV.

This clone has a count of ten or more. The chain joins TRBV6-1 to TRBJ1-2; 10 nucleotides line up with TRBD1. The junction had 8 bases not matched to a gene; V was cut back by 7 bases and J by 3 bases. CDR3 size: 15 residues. The V gene's germline CDR1 is MNHNS and CDR2 SASEGT. The CDR3, as DNA: TGTGCCAGCAATCCGAGACAGGGGGCCTACTATGGCTACACCTTC. Translation gives CASNPRQGAYYGYTF.

This chain uses TRBV9 with TRBJ2-3, with 9 nucleotides matching TRBD1. Germline V CDR1 and CDR2: SGDLS, YYNGEE. The V gene end was trimmed by 0 bases and the J gene end by 3 bases; junction bases not matched to a gene: 11. CDR3 length: 18 amino acids. The CDR3: CASSVGPSYRGQTDTQYF. Written as DNA, the CDR3 is TGTGCCAGCAGCGTAGGACCCTCTTACAGGGGGCAGACAGATACGCAGTATTTT.

Concerning this clone: Mismatch with germline at one junction end may stem from a read error. The chain uses TRBV12-3 or TRBV12-4 and TRBJ2-2; D remains unclear. This CDR3 spans 15 amino acids. DNA for the CDR3: TGTGCCGGCAGATTCGGTACCGATTTAACCGGGGAGCTGTTTTTT. Amino acid sequence: CAGRFGTDLTGELFF.

This clone was observed at least ten times. The chain links TRBV7-2 to TRBJ2-7; D uncertain. The CDR3 spans 14 residues. CDR1 is SGHTA and CDR2 is FQGNSA in the germline V gene. V lost 3 bases and J lost 2, with 11 bases in between. This CDR3 is CASSFSFETYEQYF. For the CDR3, the DNA is TGTGCCAGCAGCTTTTCGTTTGAGACCTACGAGCAGTACTTC. Full variable domain (missing parts from reference TRBV7-2 and TRBJ2-7): GAGVSQSPSNKVTEKGKDVELRCDPISGHTALYWYRQSLGQGLEFLIYFQGNSAPDKSGLPSDRFSAERTGGSVSTLTIQRTQQEDSAVYLCASSFSFETYEQYFGPGTRLTVT.

The chain links TRBV6-1 to TRBJ2-3; no definite D call. CDR1 and CDR2 (germline): MNHNS, SASEGT. Trimming stripped 6 bases from V and 5 bases from J, with 21 bases between. CDR3 length: 16 residues. The CDR3 DNA reads TGTGCCAGCAGAGTGAGCTGGTCCCCGCTAAGAGATACGCAGTATTTT. Protein sequence: CASRVSWSPLRDTQYF.

This clone showed up many times. The V call is TRBV18, the J call TRBJ1-5; TRBD1 aligns across 11 bases. The J segment lost 0 bases and the V segment lost 6 bases, leaving 7 bases of the junction unmatched. CDR1 is KGHSH, CDR2 LQKENI, per germline. There are 17 residues in the CDR3. CDR3 residues: CASSTGTGGPSNQPQHF. The CDR3 coding sequence is TGTGCCAGCTCCACCGGGACAGGGGGGCCTAGCAATCAGCCCCAGCATTTT.

This clone was recorded many times. This sequence joins TRBV6-2 or TRBV6-3 and TRBJ2-1; D might be TRBD2 (5 bases). The germline V and J ends were trimmed by 2 bases and 7 bases, with 21 bases remaining between them. The CDR3 is made up of 17 amino acids. Germline loops: CDR1 MNHEY, CDR2 SVGEGT. The CDR3 loop reads CASSYAARQAGFNEQFF. CDR3 bases: TGTGCCAGCAGTTACGCCGCCCGCCAGGCGGGCTTTAATGAGCAGTTCTTC.

This clone was picked up one time. This chain connects TRBV20-1 to TRBJ2-1; 11 positions agree with TRBD1. Germline assignment: CDR1 DFQATT and CDR2 SNEGSKA (reference sequence). The V gene end was trimmed by 4 bases and the J gene end by 4 bases; junction bases not matched to a gene: 18. This CDR3 contains 19 residues. CDR3 amino acids: CSAIDRDRGGMARYNEQFF. CDR3 nucleotide sequence: TGCAGTGCTATAGACCGGGACAGGGGGGGCATGGCACGATACAATGAGCAGTTCTTC.

This clone was counted at least ten times. The V call is TRBV5-1, the J call TRBJ2-1, with TRBD1 matching 9 bases. Germline V gene data show CDR1 as SGHRS and CDR2 as YFSETQ. Losses at the gene ends were 4 bases for V and 7 bases for J; bases not matched to a gene: 6. This CDR3 region has 14 residues. Here the CDR3 reads CASSRGQGRNEQFF. In DNA form, the CDR3 reads TGCGCCAGCAGCCGGGGACAGGGACGGAATGAGCAGTTCTTC.

In its sample, this clone was seen many times. The rearrangement uses TRBV6-4 and TRBJ2-1; D is unclear. The germline V gene encodes CDR1 MRHNA and CDR2 SNTAGT. With 5 bases removed from V and 7 bases from J, the gap between germline ends came to 12 bases. This CDR3 comprises 13 residues. CDR3 nucleotides: TGTGCCAGCAGTCTGGCCTTGGAGAATGAGCAGTTCTTC. This gives the protein CASSLALENEQFF.

This clone was seen many times. This chain links TRBV10-2 with TRBJ2-3, with D perhaps TRBD2 (5 bases). Germline loops: CDR1 WSHSY, CDR2 SAAADI. Deletions cut 0 bases from V and 6 bases from J, with 7 bases between. The CDR3 sequence is 13 residues long. The CDR3 DNA sequence: TGCGCCAGCAGTGAGTCGCGAGGGGATACGCAGTATTTT. It is translated as CASSESRGDTQYF.

This clone has ten or more counts. This chain joins TRBV19 and TRBJ1-1; a weak D match, TRBD1 (6 bases). Trimming stripped 1 base from V and 6 bases from J, with 21 bases between. The CDR3 length is 17 residues. Germline V gene data show CDR1 as LNHDA and CDR2 as SQIVND (reference sequence). The CDR3 region has the DNA TGTGCCAGTAGTATAGCCTACGTACGGGACAAAGGGTCTGAAGCTTTCTTT. Residues: CASSIAYVRDKGSEAFF.

This clone came up many times. V is TRBV19 and J is TRBJ1-5, with 8 bases aligning to TRBD1. CDR1 is LNHDA, CDR2 SQIVND, per germline (reference sequence). V lost 6 bases, J lost 4 bases, and 8 bases stayed unmatched. CDR3 length: 15 amino acids. CDR3 protein: CASRVQGGANQPQHF. In DNA, the CDR3 is TGTGCCAGTAGAGTACAGGGGGGAGCTAATCAGCCCCAGCATTTT. Full variable domain (missing parts from reference TRBV19 and TRBJ1-5): DGGITQSPKYLFRKEGQNVTLSCEQNLNHDAMYWYRQDPGQGLRLIYYSQIVNDFQKGDIAEGYSVSREKKESFPLTVTSAQKNPTAFYLCASRVQGGANQPQHFGDGTRLSIL.

This clone came up many times. The chain uses TRBV20-1 and TRBJ1-1; D gene ambiguous. The CDR3 has 13 amino acids. Deletions cut 3 bases from V and 0 bases from J, with 8 bases between. The germline CDR1 and CDR2 sequences are DFQATT and SNEGSKA (reference sequence). This chain's CDR3 is CSARYTMNTEAFF. The CDR3 coding sequence is TGCAGTGCTAGGTACACAATGAACACTGAAGCTTTCTTT.

This clone was detected many times. The chain employs TRBV28 and TRBJ1-6; TRBD1 might be the D (5 bases). Germline lookup yields CDR1 MDHEN and CDR2 SYDVKM. V was trimmed by 5 bases and J by 6 bases, leaving 14 bases between them. The length of the CDR3 is 15 residues. CDR3 sequence (DNA): TGTGCCAGCAGTCATGGAGGGGACGGTAATTCACCCCTCCACTTT. Amino acids: CASSHGGDGNSPLHF.

There are many counts of this clone. One end of the junction does not line up with germline, which may come from a read error. The gene calls are TRBV28 and TRBJ1-2; D is unresolved. CDR1 and CDR2 (germline): MDHEN, SYDVKM. CDR3 length: 14 residues. CDR3 in amino acids: CASSSPPARPRIDF. The CDR3 DNA reads as TGTGCCAGCAGTAGTCCTCCCGCAAGGCCCAGGATAGACTTC.

This clone was counted many times. The V and J genes are TRBV20-1 and TRBJ2-1, with 16 bases matching TRBD2. The CDR3 is 16 residues long. V dropped 6 bases and J dropped 7; count of bases not matched to a gene: 9. Germline loops: CDR1 DFQATT, CDR2 SNEGSKA (reference sequence). The CDR3 region is CSAGTSGRAGLNEQFF. The CDR3 DNA is TGCAGTGCAGGGACTAGCGGGAGGGCCGGTTTAAATGAGCAGTTCTTC.